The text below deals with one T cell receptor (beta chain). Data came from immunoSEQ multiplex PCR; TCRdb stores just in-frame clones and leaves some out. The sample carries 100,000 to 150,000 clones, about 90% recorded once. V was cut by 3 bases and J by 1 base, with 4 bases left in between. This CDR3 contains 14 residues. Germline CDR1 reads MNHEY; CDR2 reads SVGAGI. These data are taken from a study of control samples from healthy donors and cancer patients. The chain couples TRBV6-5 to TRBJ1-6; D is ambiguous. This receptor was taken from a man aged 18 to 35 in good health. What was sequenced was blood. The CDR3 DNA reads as TGTGCCAGCAGTTATATTTCCTATAATTCACCCCTCCACTTT. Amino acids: CASSYISYNSPLHF.